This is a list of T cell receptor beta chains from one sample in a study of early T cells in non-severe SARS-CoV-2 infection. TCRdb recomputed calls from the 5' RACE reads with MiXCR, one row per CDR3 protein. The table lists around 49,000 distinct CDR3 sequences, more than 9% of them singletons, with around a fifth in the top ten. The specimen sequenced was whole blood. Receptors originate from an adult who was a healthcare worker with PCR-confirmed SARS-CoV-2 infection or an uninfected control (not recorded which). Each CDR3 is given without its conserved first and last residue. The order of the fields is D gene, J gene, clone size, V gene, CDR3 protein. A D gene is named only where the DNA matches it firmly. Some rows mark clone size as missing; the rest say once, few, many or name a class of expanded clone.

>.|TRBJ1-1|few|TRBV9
ASTPTQGNTEAF
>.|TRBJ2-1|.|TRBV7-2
ASSSVASSYNEQF
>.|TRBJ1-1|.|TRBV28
ASRTRGYEAF
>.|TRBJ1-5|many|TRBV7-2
ASSSGPLRPQH
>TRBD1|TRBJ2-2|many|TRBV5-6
VSSRPGQGAGELF
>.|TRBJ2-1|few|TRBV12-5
ASGLVVRSSYNEQF
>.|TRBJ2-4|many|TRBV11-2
ASSLESKGIQY
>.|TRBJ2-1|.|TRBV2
ASSEGIGAGEQF
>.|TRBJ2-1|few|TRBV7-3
ASSLTGYNEQF
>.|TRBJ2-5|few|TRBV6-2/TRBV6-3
ASSYSFRTTQETQY
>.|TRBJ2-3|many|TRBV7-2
ASSPRQGGTDTQY
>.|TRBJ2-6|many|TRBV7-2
ASSSLGGANVLT
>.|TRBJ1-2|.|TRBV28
AIKGQPTTYGYT
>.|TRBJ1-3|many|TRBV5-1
ASSSDGSGNTIY
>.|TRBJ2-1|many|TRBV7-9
ASSLGGASYNEQF
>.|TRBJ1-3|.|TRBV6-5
ASSYSGQHSGNTIY
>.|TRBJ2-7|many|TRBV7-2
ASSLSTTNYEQY
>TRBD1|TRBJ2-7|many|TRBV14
ASSLTGAGGQY
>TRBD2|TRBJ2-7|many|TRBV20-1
SARRTGLANNEQY
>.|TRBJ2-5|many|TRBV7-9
ASSLGDLSSQY
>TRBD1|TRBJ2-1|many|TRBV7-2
ASSLPDKGGEGSYNEQF
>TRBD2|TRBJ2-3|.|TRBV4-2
ASSQDLSGSTDTQY
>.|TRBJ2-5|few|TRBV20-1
SARDMQMGETQY
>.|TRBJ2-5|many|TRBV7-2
ASSLRWGEETQY
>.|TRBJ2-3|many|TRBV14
ASSHWGGGTDTQY
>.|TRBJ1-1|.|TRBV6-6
ASSYRGLRENTEAF
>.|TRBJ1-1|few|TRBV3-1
ASSQDTLTANTEAF
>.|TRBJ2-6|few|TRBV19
ASSFKWVGASGNSGANVLT
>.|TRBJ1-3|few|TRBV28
ASYSEGNTIY
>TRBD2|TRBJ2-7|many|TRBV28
ASSPTSGTTEQY
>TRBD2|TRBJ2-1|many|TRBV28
ASSSPGGDRGEF
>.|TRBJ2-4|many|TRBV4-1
ASSQDRANIQY
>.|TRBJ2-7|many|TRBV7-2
ASSRFYEQY
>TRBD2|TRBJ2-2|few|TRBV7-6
ASSSGTSGSYGELF
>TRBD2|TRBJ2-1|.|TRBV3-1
ASSGTSGSSEQF
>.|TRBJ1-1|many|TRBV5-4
ASSPGGRNTEAF
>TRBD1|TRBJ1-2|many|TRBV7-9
ASRSVGQGNYGYT
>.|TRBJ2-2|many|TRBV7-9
ASINSGNTGELF
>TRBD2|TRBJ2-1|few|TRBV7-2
ASSLGWASGINEQF
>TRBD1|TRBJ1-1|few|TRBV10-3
AISRDREVEAF
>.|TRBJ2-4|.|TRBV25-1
ASSGGPLGNIQY
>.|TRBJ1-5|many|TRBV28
ASSLGGFNQPQH
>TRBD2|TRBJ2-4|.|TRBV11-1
ASSSGLAGGGIAKNIQY
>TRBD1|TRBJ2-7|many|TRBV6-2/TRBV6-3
ASSMDRASSYEQY
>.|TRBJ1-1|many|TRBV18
ASSINPMNTEAF
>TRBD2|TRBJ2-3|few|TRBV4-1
ASSSPPLAGGPTRADTQY
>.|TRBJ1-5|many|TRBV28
ASSLLDSNQPQH
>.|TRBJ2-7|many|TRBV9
ASSVGVLDKYEQY
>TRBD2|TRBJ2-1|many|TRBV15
ATSRDLTSGRTYNEQF
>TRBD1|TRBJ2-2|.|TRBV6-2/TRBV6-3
ASRRWDRGAGELF
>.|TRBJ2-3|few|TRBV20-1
SAEQGRDTQY
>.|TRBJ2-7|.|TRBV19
ASSIGRNEQY
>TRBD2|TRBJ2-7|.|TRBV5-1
ASSASGRAPYEQY
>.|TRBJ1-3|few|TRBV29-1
GGRRGNTIY
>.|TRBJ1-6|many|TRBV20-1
SARRGPANSPLH
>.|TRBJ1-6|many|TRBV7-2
ASSSSPSNVH
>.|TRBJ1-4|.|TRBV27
ASRKNRANEKLF